Presented here are 27 T cell receptor beta chains from one specimen sequenced in a study of CD8 T cells in ankylosing spondylitis. TCRdb reprocessed the 5' RACE reads via MiXCR and lists one record per CDR3 protein. The profile shows some 140,000 distinct CDR3 sequences, roughly an eighth of them singletons. What was sequenced was blood, either unsorted or a sorted T cell fraction (not recorded which). These receptors were obtained from a female donor with ankylosing spondylitis or in good health (not recorded which).

This clonotype was seen repeatedly, ten times or more. The rearrangement links TRBV19 to TRBJ1-3; no definite D call. The CDR3 has 16 amino acids. From germline, CDR1 is LNHDA and CDR2 SQIVND (reference sequence). V was clipped by 5 bases and J by 2 bases, with 16 bases between them. The CDR3 sequence: CASSERGNVAGNTIYF. The CDR3 region has the DNA TGTGCCAGTAGTGAGAGAGGGAATGTGGCTGGAAACACCATATATTTT.

The sample holds many counts of this clonotype. The chain has TRBV5-1 and TRBJ2-1; D gene uncertain. The germline V and J ends were trimmed by 0 bases and 5 bases, with 9 bases remaining between them. This CDR3 comprises 14 residues. CDR1 and CDR2 from the germline V gene are SGHRS and YFSETQ. CDR3 DNA: TGCGCCAGCAGCTTGGAGACCCCCGACAATGAGCAGTTCTTC. Its protein product is CASSLETPDNEQFF.

This clonotype was counted at least ten times. V usage is TRBV29-1 and J usage is TRBJ2-5; D remains unclear. CDR1 and CDR2 (germline): SQVTM, ANQGSEA. The CDR3 sequence is 13 residues long. Trimming cost V 5 bases and J 4 bases, with 14 bases left between them. The CDR3 loop is CSVSTHIGETQYF. In DNA form, the CDR3 reads TGCAGCGTTTCCACCCACATAGGAGAGACCCAGTACTTC. The whole variable domain, remainder taken from reference TRBV29-1 and TRBJ2-5, is SAVISQKPSRDICQRGTSLTIQCQVDSQVTMMFWYRQQPGQSLTLIATANQGSEATYESGFVIDKFPISRPNLTFSTLTVSNMSPEDSSIYLCSVSTHIGETQYFGPGTRLLVL.

This clonotype was counted many times. The CDR3: CSARDRGPFNTEAFF. DNA of the CDR3: TGCAGTGCTAGGGACAGGGGACCTTTTAACACTGAAGCTTTCTTT. The chain has TRBV20-1 and TRBJ1-1, with 9 bases fitting TRBD1. Trimming at V came to 3 bases and at J to 2 bases, leaving 7 bases not matched to a gene. Germline CDR1 DFQATT, CDR2 SNEGSKA (reference sequence). The CDR3 spans 15 residues.

This clonotype was found a few times. The chain has TRBV28 and TRBJ1-5; D is possibly TRBD1 (6 bases). Germline V gene sequence: CDR1 MDHEN, CDR2 SYDVKM. Trimming pared 4 bases from V and 4 bases from J, leaving 20 bases between. The CDR3 loop spans 17 amino acids. In DNA, the CDR3 is TGTGCCAGCAGTTCCCCACGAGGGCCAGGGGATAATCAGCCCCAGCATTTT. It translates to CASSSPRGPGDNQPQHF.

This clonotype has at least ten counts. V and J are TRBV6-2 or TRBV6-3 and TRBJ1-1, with D maybe TRBD1 (5 bases). V lost 2 bases and J 3 bases, leaving 13 bases between the germline ends. The CDR3 has 15 residues. Germline V lookup: CDR1 MNHEY, CDR2 SVGEGT. CDR3 DNA sequence: TGTGCCAGCAGTTACCCCTGGACATTCTACACTGAAGCTTTCTTT. It yields the protein CASSYPWTFYTEAFF.

This clonotype was found many times. This sequence joins TRBV18 and TRBJ2-3, with TRBD2 identical over 8 bases. Germline CDR1 is KGHSH and CDR2 is LQKENI. The length of the CDR3 is 15 residues. With 0 bases clipped from V and 3 bases from J, the junction kept 2 bases outside the gene matches. The DNA of the CDR3 is TGTGCCAGCTCACCACCGGGACTAGGAACAGATACGCAGTATTTT. Translating it yields CASSPPGLGTDTQYF. The entire variable domain, with the rest obtained from reference TRBV18 and TRBJ2-3, is as follows: NAGVMQNPRHLVRRRGQEARLRCSPMKGHSHVYWYRQLPEEGLKFMVYLQKENIIDESGMPKERFSAEFPKEGPSILRIQQVVRGDSAAYFCASSPPGLGTDTQYFGPGTRLTVL.

In DNA form, the CDR3 reads TGCGCCAGCAGCTCTGGGCAGTACTCCTACGAGCAGTACTTC. It is translated as CASSSGQYSYEQYF. The chain couples TRBV5-1 to TRBJ2-7, with unresolved D. Germline values: CDR1 SGHRS, CDR2 YFSETQ. The germline V and J ends were trimmed by 3 bases and 0 bases, with 10 bases remaining between them. This CDR3 has 14 residues.

In this sample, this clonotype turned up many times. As DNA, the CDR3 is TGTGCCAGCAAGTCCAACAGCATTGGGAACACTGAAGCTTTCTTT. It yields the protein CASKSNSIGNTEAFF. V gene TRBV12-3 or TRBV12-4 combines with J gene TRBJ1-1; D uncertain. CDR3 size: 15 residues. Trimming cost V 7 bases and J 1 base, with 16 bases left between them.

This clonotype was counted ten times or more. The chain joins TRBV12-3 or TRBV12-4 to TRBJ1-2; TRBD1 might be the D (6 bases). With 6 bases removed from V and 7 bases from J, the gap between germline ends came to 15 bases. The CDR3 extends over 13 amino acids. The CDR3 sequence is CASSPDSLSGYTF. CDR3 bases: TGTGCCAGCAGCCCGGACAGTTTGAGTGGCTACACCTTC.

The sample holds many counts of this clonotype. The gene calls are TRBV9 and TRBJ1-1, with a weak D call TRBD1 (5 bases). V gave up 3 bases and J gave up 3 bases, with 18 bases separating them. Germline CDR1 is SGDLS and CDR2 is YYNGEE. The CDR3 is 16 amino acids. The CDR3: CASSDPSEGKDTEAFF. The CDR3 DNA reads TGTGCCAGCAGCGACCCATCGGAGGGGAAGGACACTGAAGCTTTCTTT.

The sample holds many counts of this clonotype. This chain uses TRBV5-1 with TRBJ1-4; D might be TRBD1 (5 bases). Germline V gene sequence: CDR1 SGHRS, CDR2 YFSETQ. This CDR3 has 15 amino acids. V lost 3 bases to trimming and J lost 0 bases, with 9 bases between them. The DNA of the CDR3 is TGCGCCAGCAGCTCCGGGACGGCAACTAATGAAAAACTGTTTTTT. It yields the protein CASSSGTATNEKLFF.

This clonotype was detected ten times or more. The V and J genes are TRBV11-2 and TRBJ2-3; D unclear. The germline V gene encodes CDR1 SGHAT and CDR2 FQNNGV. The CDR3 has 12 residues. V dropped 2 bases and J dropped 4 bases, with 4 bases sitting between them. The CDR3 bases are TGTGCCAGCAGCTTAACCCCAGATACGCAGTATTTT. It encodes CASSLTPDTQYF.

The rearrangement links TRBV19 to TRBJ1-2; 9 positions match TRBD1. With 7 bases clipped from V and 2 bases from J, the junction kept 11 bases outside the gene matches. Germline V gene sequence: CDR1 LNHDA, CDR2 SQIVND (reference sequence). The CDR3 contains 16 residues. In nucleotides, the CDR3 is TGTGCCAGTACCTCCTGGTGGGGACAGGGAAACTATGGCTACACCTTC. Protein: CASTSWWGQGNYGYTF.

Remarks on this clonotype: A much bigger clone sits one base away, suggesting this may be a read error. The chain carries TRBV10-3 and TRBJ2-3; no firm D call. Judging by the DNA end, TRBJ1-5 fits better; the J call may be wrong. The germline V gene has CDR1 ENHRY and CDR2 SYGVKD. The CDR3 contains 14 residues. The CDR3 reads CAISESHAKDTQHF. The DNA for the CDR3 is TGTGCCATCAGTGAGTCGCACGCCAAAGATACGCAGCATTTT.

The gene calls are TRBV30 and TRBJ1-1; 9 bases fit TRBD1. Germline V gives CDR1 GTSNPN, CDR2 SVGIG (reference sequence). Losses at the gene ends were 2 bases for V and 1 base for J; bases not matched to a gene: 5. The CDR3 loop spans 15 amino acids. The CDR3: CAWSTLTGGNTEAFF. CDR3 nucleotides: TGTGCCTGGAGTACCCTGACAGGGGGGAACACTGAAGCTTTCTTT. The full variable domain, in which reference TRBV30 and TRBJ1-1 provide the parts outside the CDR3, is SQTIHQWPATLVQPVGSPLSLECTVEGTSNPNLYWYRQAAGRGLQLLFYSVGIGQISSEVPQNLSASRPQDRQFILSSKKLLLSDSGFYLCAWSTLTGGNTEAFFGQGTRLTVV.

Turning to this clonotype: A much more abundant neighbour one base away suggests this may be a read error. V and J are TRBV12-3 or TRBV12-4 and TRBJ1-5; D remains ambiguous. With 6 bases removed from V and 9 bases from J, the gap between germline ends came to 21 bases. The CDR3 consists of 15 residues. The CDR3 spells CASSSFIGSDRPQHF. In DNA form, the CDR3 reads TGTGCCAGCAGCTCCTTTATCGGTTCAGATCGGCCCCAGCATTTT.

This clonotype was seen repeatedly, ten times or more. This sequence joins TRBV12-3 or TRBV12-4 and TRBJ2-3, with 8 nucleotides matching TRBD1. V lost 7 bases and J lost 0; bases outside the gene matches: 6. CDR3 length equals 15 residues. In nucleotides, the CDR3 is TGTGCCAGCACCTCTAGGACAGGGAGCACAGATACGCAGTATTTT. It is translated as CASTSRTGSTDTQYF.

There are many counts of this clonotype. The CDR3 sequence is CASRKPDSWLTDTQYF. Written as DNA, the CDR3 is TGTGCCAGCAGAAAGCCCGACAGTTGGCTCACAGATACGCAGTATTTT. This rearrangement joins TRBV7-9 to TRBJ2-3, with D tentatively TRBD1 (5 bases). This CDR3 has 16 amino acids. Per the germline V gene, CDR1 is SEHNR and CDR2 is FQNEAQ (reference sequence). The V end lost 6 bases, the J end lost 2 bases, and 18 bases lay between the germline ends. Drawing the rest from reference TRBV7-9 and TRBJ2-3, the complete variable domain is DTGVSQNPRHKITKRGQNVTFRCDPISEHNRLYWYRQTLGQGPEFLTYFQNEAQLEKSRLLSDRFSAERPKGSFSTLEIQRTEQGDSAMYLCASRKPDSWLTDTQYFGPGTRLTVL.

This clonotype has a count of ten or more. The chain links TRBV11-1 to TRBJ2-7, with D perhaps TRBD1 (5 bases). The CDR3 is made up of 13 amino acids. Germline V CDR1 and CDR2: SGHAT, FQDESV (reference sequence). The V and J ends lost 4 bases and 0 bases respectively, with 7 bases between them. CDR3 sequence (DNA): TGTGCCAGCAGCTACAGGTTCTCCTACGAGCAGTACTTC. As protein: CASSYRFSYEQYF.

Only a few counts were recorded for this clonotype. The V call is TRBV7-9, the J call TRBJ1-1; 9 positions agree with TRBD1. Germline V lookup: CDR1 SEHNR, CDR2 FQNEAQ (reference sequence). The J segment lost 5 bases and the V segment lost 0 bases, leaving 4 bases of the junction unmatched. This CDR3 region has 15 residues. Here the CDR3 reads CASSLARTGETEAFF. Written as DNA, the CDR3 is TGTGCCAGCAGCTTAGCCCGGACAGGGGAAACTGAAGCTTTCTTT.

Ten or more counts support this clonotype. The CDR3, as DNA: TGCAGTGCTAGGGGGACTAGCGGACACACAGATACGCAGTATTTT. As protein: CSARGTSGHTDTQYF. V gene TRBV20-1 combines with J gene TRBJ2-3; 11 positions agree with TRBD2. Germline CDR1 and CDR2: DFQATT and SNEGSKA (reference sequence). V lost 3 bases and J lost 2; bases outside the gene matches: 4. The CDR3 is made up of 15 amino acids.

The chain uses TRBV19 and TRBJ2-6; no firm D call. Trimming removed 3 bases from V and 0 bases from J, with 6 bases in between. The CDR3 contains 15 residues. Germline V lookup: CDR1 LNHDA, CDR2 SQIVND (reference sequence). CDR3 loop: CASSILDSGANVLTF. In DNA form, the CDR3 reads TGTGCCAGTAGTATCCTCGACTCTGGGGCCAACGTCCTGACTTTC.

This clonotype has at least ten counts. The V and J genes are TRBV6-1 and TRBJ1-2, with D unclear. Trimming cost V 4 bases and J 3 bases, with 9 bases left between them. CDR3 length: 13 residues. The germline gives CDR1 MNHNS, CDR2 SASEGT. For the CDR3, the DNA is TGTGCCAGCAGTGTGAGGCAGGACTATGGCTACACCTTC. It yields the protein CASSVRQDYGYTF.

The sample holds many counts of this clonotype. The J gene is TRBJ1-2, the V gene TRBV4-1; D remains unclear. Germline-derived CDR1 and CDR2 are MGHRA and YSYEKL. V was clipped by 0 bases and J by 1 base, with 3 bases between them. The CDR3 has 13 residues. CDR3 protein: CASSQEVNYGYTF. The CDR3 DNA reads as TGCGCCAGCAGCCAAGAAGTTAACTATGGCTACACCTTC.

There are a few counts of this clonotype. The CDR3: CASSDGKGGYGYTF. The CDR3 DNA sequence: TGTGCCAGCAGCGACGGGAAGGGGGGGTATGGCTACACCTTC. V usage is TRBV6-4 and J usage is TRBJ1-2; D is perhaps TRBD1 (6 bases). In germline, CDR1 is MRHNA, CDR2 SNTAGT. This CDR3 spans 14 amino acids. The V end was cut by 6 bases, the J end by 5 bases, with 16 bases between.

This clonotype came up many times. This chain links TRBV7-9 with TRBJ1-1, with no clear D. The V gene lost 2 bases and the J gene lost 7 bases, with 17 bases spanning the gap. CDR1 is SEHNR and CDR2 is FQNEAQ in the germline V gene (reference sequence). The CDR3 length is 15 residues. In DNA, the CDR3 is TGTGCCAGCAGCTTAAGTTTCCCAGCCGAGGGTGAAGCTTTCTTT. This translates into CASSLSFPAEGEAFF.